Sequencing of this TCR beta chain was carried out in a study of siplizumab effects on memory and regulatory T cells. Concerning this clone: Its antigen remains unknown.

Study-level results: Naive T cells looked more diverse than memory cells, and they looked like major contributors to the alloresponse.

The CDR3 spans 14 residues. The germline V gene encodes CDR1 SGHTA and CDR2 FQGNSA. The J segment lost 4 bases and the V segment lost 5 bases, leaving 7 bases of the junction unmatched. The table came from immunoSEQ multiplex PCR; TCRdb's copy has only in-frame clones and leaves some out. The table records approximately 100,000 clones, just over 90% of them present only once. Specimen: Tregs sorted from blood. V usage is TRBV7-2 and J usage is TRBJ1-2, with 7 bases identical to TRBD1. This receptor was taken from a human donor in good health. CDR3 sequence: CASSPQGQLYGYTF. For the CDR3, the DNA is TGTGCCAGCAGCCCGCAGGGACAGCTCTATGGCTACACCTTC.